Below are 15 T cell receptor beta chains sequenced from a single sample in a study of beta chain features in type 1 diabetes. The isolated RNA, all of it, was reverse transcribed, so expressed TCRB transcripts were what got sequenced. The method was immunoSEQ multiplex PCR; TCRdb's version includes in-frame clones alone and lacks a portion of them. Among 360,000 or so clones listed, 15% to 20% were seen once. The specimen was naive CD4+ T cells from blood. Every receptor here comes from a woman between 18 and 29 years old in good health.

The genes are TRBV7-9 and TRBJ2-1, with 11 bases fitting TRBD2. The CDR3 consists of 15 residues. J lost 3 bases, V lost 5 bases, and 3 bases had no gene match. From germline, CDR1 is SEHNR and CDR2 FQNEAQ (reference sequence). The CDR3 region has the DNA TGTGCCAGCAGCATCCTAGCGGGAGGCTACAATGAGCAGTTCTTC. Translation gives CASSILAGGYNEQFF.

This clone turned up a few times. The CDR3 nucleotides are TGTGCCAGCATGCCCGAGGATACGCAGTATTTT. Amino acids: CASMPEDTQYF. V usage is TRBV2 and J usage is TRBJ2-3; D ambiguous. The CDR3 is made up of 11 amino acids. Trimming shortened V by 7 bases and J by 6 bases, and 8 bases separated the two germline ends. CDR1 is SNHLY, CDR2 FYNNEI, per germline.

The chain joins TRBV4-1 to TRBJ1-4; D gene unclear. The CDR3 has 17 amino acids. The germline gives CDR1 MGHRA, CDR2 YSYEKL. Deletions cut 1 base from V and 0 bases from J, with 12 bases between. The CDR3 spells CASSQGNYLATNEKLFF. CDR3 coding DNA: TGCGCCAGCAGCCAAGGAAACTACCTTGCAACTAATGAAAAACTGTTTTTT.

This chain connects TRBV9 to TRBJ2-2; D is unclear. Trimming stripped 4 bases from V and 5 bases from J, with 6 bases between. Germline CDR1 SGDLS, CDR2 YYNGEE. There are 12 residues in the CDR3. CDR3 nucleotide sequence: TGTGCCAGCAGCCCGCTAACCGGGGAGCTGTTTTTT. This codes for CASSPLTGELFF.

This clone was seen more than once but under ten times. The genes are TRBV23-1 and TRBJ1-1, with unresolved D. TRBV23-1 is flagged as an ORF with uncertain function. The CDR3 runs to 14 residues. Trimming removed 3 bases at V and 1 base at J, with 9 bases between. CDR3 sequence (DNA): TGCGCCAGCAGTCACCCTCATAGGAACACTGAAGCTTTCTTT. Encoded protein: CASSHPHRNTEAFF.

This clone appeared a few times. In nucleotides, the CDR3 is TGTGCCCTACACGGACTTGGGCCCACAGATACGCAGTATTTT. Translating it yields CALHGLGPTDTQYF. The V and J genes are TRBV30 and TRBJ2-3; a possible D gene is TRBD2 (5 bases). The CDR3 runs to 14 residues. Deletions cut 8 bases from V and 2 bases from J, with 17 bases between. CDR1 and CDR2 from the germline V gene are GTSNPN and SVGIG (reference sequence).

CDR3 nucleotide sequence: TGCGCCAGCAGCCACCTACGTCTTGACTTAGGACACAGGGACTATGGCTACACCTTC. It encodes CASSHLRLDLGHRDYGYTF. The chain recombines TRBV4-1 with TRBJ1-2; a possible D gene is TRBD1 (6 bases). The germline V and J ends were trimmed by 3 bases and 3 bases, with 26 bases remaining between them. The germline V gene encodes CDR1 MGHRA and CDR2 YSYEKL. The CDR3 is made up of 19 amino acids.

This clone was counted only a few times. The chain is built from TRBV13 and TRBJ2-1; 8 bases are shared with TRBD2. CDR3 length equals 17 residues. In germline, CDR1 is PRHDT, CDR2 FYEKMQ (reference sequence). J lost 6 bases, V lost 5 bases, and 15 bases had no gene match. CDR3 DNA: TGTGCCAGCAGCCTACTCCTGGCGGGGGGCAGTATCAATGAGCAGTTCTTC. This gives the protein CASSLLLAGGSINEQFF.

The V and J genes are TRBV18 and TRBJ1-2, with 8 bases matching TRBD1. CDR1 and CDR2 (germline): KGHSH, LQKENI. The CDR3 has 14 residues. Losses at the gene ends were 6 bases for V and 3 bases for J; bases not matched to a gene: 6. This CDR3 reads CASSRQGKDYGYTF. CDR3 nucleotides: TGTGCCAGCTCCCGACAGGGGAAGGACTATGGCTACACCTTC. Variable domain in full (rest from reference TRBV18 and TRBJ1-2): NAGVMQNPRHLVRRRGQEARLRCSPMKGHSHVYWYRQLPEEGLKFMVYLQKENIIDESGMPKERFSAEFPKEGPSILRIQQVVRGDSAAYFCASSRQGKDYGYTFGSGTRLTVV.

This rearrangement joins TRBV4-3 to TRBJ2-3, with a possible D match to TRBD2 (7 bases). The germline gives CDR1 LGHNA, CDR2 YSLEER. V was pared by 4 bases and J by 7 bases, with 21 bases between. CDR3 length: 16 amino acids. CDR3 in amino acids: CASSLKHAGAFYTQYF. The CDR3 nucleotides read TGCGCCAGCAGCCTCAAACACGCGGGGGCCTTTTATACGCAGTATTTT.

The V call is TRBV7-2, the J call TRBJ1-2; D ambiguous. This CDR3 is 12 amino acids long. Trimming left V 4 bases short and J 8 bases short, with 11 bases between. Germline CDR1 reads SGHTA; CDR2 reads FQGNSA. In DNA, the CDR3 is TGTGCCAGCAGCTCCCCAGGTTACGGCTACACCTTC. As protein: CASSSPGYGYTF.

The chain combines TRBV18 with TRBJ2-5, with D possibly TRBD2 on 5 matching bases. Germline loops: CDR1 KGHSH, CDR2 LQKENI. Trimming left V 6 bases short and J 4 bases short, with 33 bases between. This CDR3 is built from 20 residues. In nucleotides, the CDR3 is TGTGCCAGCTCCCCATCGCCCTACCTAGTCGGGATCGTGCCGACAGAGACCCAGTACTTC. Its translation: CASSPSPYLVGIVPTETQYF.

The chain is built from TRBV27 and TRBJ2-6; TRBD2 matches 9 bases. J lost 2 bases, V lost 5 bases, and 10 bases had no gene match. Germline CDR1 MNHEY, CDR2 SMNVEV (reference sequence). This CDR3 has 18 residues. CDR3 residues: CASSPTSGLAPGANVLTF. CDR3 sequence (DNA): TGTGCCAGCAGTCCGACCTCGGGACTAGCTCCTGGGGCCAACGTCCTGACTTTC. The full variable domain, rest sourced from reference TRBV27 and TRBJ2-6, is EAQVTQNPRYLITVTGKKLTVTCSQNMNHEYMSWYRQDPGLGLRQIYYSMNVEVTDKGDVPEGYKVSRKEKRNFPLILESPSPNQTSLYFCASSPTSGLAPGANVLTFGAGSRLTVL.

J is TRBJ2-5 and V is TRBV10-1, with TRBD2 as a possible D gene (6 bases). The V and J ends lost 0 bases and 4 bases respectively, with 9 bases between them. Germline V gene lookup returns CDR1 WNHNN and CDR2 SYGVQD (reference sequence). The CDR3 spans 14 residues. The DNA for the CDR3 is TGCGCCAGCAGTGAGTCGGGGGGAAGAGAGACCCAGTACTTC. This gives the protein CASSESGGRETQYF.

The rearrangement uses TRBV5-4 and TRBJ1-5; D possibly corresponds to TRBD1 (6 bases). The CDR3 spans 14 residues. Trimming took off 0 bases at V and 6 bases at J, with 10 bases between the two ends. Germline V gene data show CDR1 as SGHNT and CDR2 as YYREEE (reference sequence). DNA of the CDR3: TGTGCCAGCAGCTTGGACAGGGAAGGTCAGCCCCAGCATTTT. Protein sequence: CASSLDREGQPQHF.